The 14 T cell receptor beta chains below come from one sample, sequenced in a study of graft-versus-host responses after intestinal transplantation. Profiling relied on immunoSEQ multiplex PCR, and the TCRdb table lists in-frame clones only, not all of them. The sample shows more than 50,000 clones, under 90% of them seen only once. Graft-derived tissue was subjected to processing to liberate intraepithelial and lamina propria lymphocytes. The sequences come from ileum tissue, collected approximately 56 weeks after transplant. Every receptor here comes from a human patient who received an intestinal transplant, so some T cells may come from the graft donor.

In nucleotides, the CDR3 is TGTGCCAGCAGCCTGGACAGGGGGAATTCACCCCTCCACTTT. Its protein product is CASSLDRGNSPLHF. The chain recombines TRBV7-3 with TRBJ1-6, with 10 bases lining up with TRBD1. V dropped 5 bases and J dropped 7; count of bases not matched to a gene: 2. Germline assignment: CDR1 SGHTA and CDR2 FQGTGA. The CDR3 covers 14 residues.

The CDR3 protein is CASSLRGPQETQYF. The CDR3 DNA is TGTGCCAGCAGCTTAAGGGGTCCTCAAGAGACCCAGTACTTC. The chain links TRBV7-3 to TRBJ2-5, with D unresolved. The CDR3 sequence is 14 residues long. Germline loops: CDR1 SGHTA, CDR2 FQGTGA. V was cut by 1 base and J by 2 bases, with 8 bases left in between. The full variable domain, completed using reference TRBV7-3 and TRBJ2-5, is GAGVSQTPSNKVTEKGKYVELRCDPISGHTALYWYRQSLGQGPEFLIYFQGTGAADDSGLPNDRFFAVRPEGSVSTLKIQRTERGDSAVYLCASSLRGPQETQYFGPGTRLLVL.

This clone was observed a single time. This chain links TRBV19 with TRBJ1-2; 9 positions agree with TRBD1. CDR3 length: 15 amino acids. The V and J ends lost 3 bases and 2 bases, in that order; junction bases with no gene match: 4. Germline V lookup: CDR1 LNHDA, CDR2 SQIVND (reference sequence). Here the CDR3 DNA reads TGTGCCAGTAGTATCACCGGGACAGGGAACTATGGCTACACCTTC. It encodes CASSITGTGNYGYTF.

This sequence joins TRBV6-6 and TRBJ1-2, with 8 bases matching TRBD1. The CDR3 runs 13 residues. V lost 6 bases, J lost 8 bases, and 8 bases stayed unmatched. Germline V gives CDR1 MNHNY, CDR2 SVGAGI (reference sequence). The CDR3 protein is CASSRWTGQGYTF. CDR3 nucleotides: TGTGCCAGCAGCAGGTGGACAGGGCAAGGCTACACCTTC.

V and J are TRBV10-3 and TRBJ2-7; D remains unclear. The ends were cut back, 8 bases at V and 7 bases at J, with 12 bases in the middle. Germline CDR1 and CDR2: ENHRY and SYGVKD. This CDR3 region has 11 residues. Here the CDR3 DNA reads TGTGCCATCGGGCTGGCGGAAGAGCAGTACTTC. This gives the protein CAIGLAEEQYF.

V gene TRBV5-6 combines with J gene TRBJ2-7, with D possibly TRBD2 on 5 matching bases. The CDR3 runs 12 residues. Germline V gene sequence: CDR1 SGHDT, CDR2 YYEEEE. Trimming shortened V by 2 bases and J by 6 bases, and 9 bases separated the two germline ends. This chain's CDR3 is CASSFVGGEQYF. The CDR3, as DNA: TGTGCCAGCAGCTTCGTTGGAGGCGAGCAGTACTTC.

This CDR3 is CASVGTGSRFSSTDTQYF. CDR3 nucleotides: TGTGCCAGCGTGGGGACAGGGTCTCGTTTCTCTAGCACAGATACGCAGTATTTT. This sequence joins TRBV18 and TRBJ2-3; 9 nucleotides agree with TRBD1. The junction had 15 bases not matched to a gene; V was cut back by 8 bases and J by 0 bases. Looked up from germline, CDR1 is KGHSH and CDR2 is LQKENI. The CDR3 runs to 18 residues. Looking up the rest from reference TRBV18 and TRBJ2-3 gives the full variable domain: NAGVMQNPRHLVRRRGQEARLRCSPMKGHSHVYWYRQLPEEGLKFMVYLQKENIIDESGMPKERFSAEFPKEGPSILRIQQVVRGDSAAYFCASVGTGSRFSSTDTQYFGPGTRLTVL.

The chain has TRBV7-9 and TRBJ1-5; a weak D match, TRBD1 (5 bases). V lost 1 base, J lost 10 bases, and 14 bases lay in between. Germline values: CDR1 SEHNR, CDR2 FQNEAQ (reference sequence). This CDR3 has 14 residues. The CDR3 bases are TGTGCCAGCAGCTTAGACTCGACCGGGGACCCCCAGCATTTT. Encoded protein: CASSLDSTGDPQHF.

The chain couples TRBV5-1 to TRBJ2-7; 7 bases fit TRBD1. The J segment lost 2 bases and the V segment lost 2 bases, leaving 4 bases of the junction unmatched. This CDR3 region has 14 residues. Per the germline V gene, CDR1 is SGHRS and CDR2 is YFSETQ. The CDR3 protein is CASSLRDRAYEQYF. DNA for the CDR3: TGCGCCAGCAGCTTAAGGGACAGAGCCTACGAGCAGTACTTC.

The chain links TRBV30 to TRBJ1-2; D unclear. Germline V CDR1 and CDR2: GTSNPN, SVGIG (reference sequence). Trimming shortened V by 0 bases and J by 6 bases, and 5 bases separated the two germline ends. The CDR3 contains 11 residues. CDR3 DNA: TGTGCCTGGAGTGTACCCCATGGCTACACCTTC. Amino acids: CAWSVPHGYTF.

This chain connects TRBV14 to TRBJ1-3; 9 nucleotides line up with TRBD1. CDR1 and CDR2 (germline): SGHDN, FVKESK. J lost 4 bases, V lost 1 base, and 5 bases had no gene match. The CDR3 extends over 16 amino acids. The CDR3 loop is CASSQGPGTGGNTIYF. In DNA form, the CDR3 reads TGTGCCAGCAGCCAAGGACCCGGGACAGGGGGAAACACCATATATTTT.

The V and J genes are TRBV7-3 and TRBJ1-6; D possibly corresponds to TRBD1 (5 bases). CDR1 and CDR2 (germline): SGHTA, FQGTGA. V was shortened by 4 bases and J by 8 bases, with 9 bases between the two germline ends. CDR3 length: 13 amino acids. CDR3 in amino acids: CASSSDTYSPLHF. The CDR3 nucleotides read TGTGCCAGCAGCTCGGACACCTATTCACCCCTCCACTTT.

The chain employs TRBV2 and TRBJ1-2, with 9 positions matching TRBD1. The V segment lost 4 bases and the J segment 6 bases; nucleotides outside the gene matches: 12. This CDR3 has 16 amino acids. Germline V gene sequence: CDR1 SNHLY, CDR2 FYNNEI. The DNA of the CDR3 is TGTGCCAGCAGTGGCCGGGACAGGGCCGACGTGAATGGCTACACCTTC. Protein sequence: CASSGRDRADVNGYTF. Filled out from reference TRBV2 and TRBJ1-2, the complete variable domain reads EPEVTQTPSHQVTQMGQEVILRCVPISNHLYFYWYRQILGQKVEFLVSFYNNEISEKSEIFDDQFSVERPDGSNFTLKIRSTKLEDSAMYFCASSGRDRADVNGYTFGSGTRLTVV.

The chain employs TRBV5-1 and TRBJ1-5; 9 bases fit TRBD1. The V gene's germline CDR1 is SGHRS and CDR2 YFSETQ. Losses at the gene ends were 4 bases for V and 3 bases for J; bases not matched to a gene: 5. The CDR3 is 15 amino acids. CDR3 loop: CASSPWTGDNQPQHF. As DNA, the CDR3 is TGCGCCAGCAGCCCATGGACAGGGGACAATCAGCCCCAGCATTTT.